Presented here are 21 T cell receptor beta chains from one specimen sequenced in a study of T cell clones after liver transplantation. Assay used: immunoSEQ multiplex PCR; TCRdb lists only in-frame clones, some missing. Of about 75,000 clones listed, around 80% are singletons. Here the sequenced sample was CD4+ T cells from blood, taken 48 months after liver transplant. The source of these receptors is a human patient who received a liver transplant. Some T cells may originate from the graft donor.

V gene TRBV6-1 combines with J gene TRBJ2-2; perhaps TRBD1 as D (5 bases). Trimming stripped 7 bases from V and 8 bases from J, with 17 bases between. Germline values: CDR1 MNHNS, CDR2 SASEGT. CDR3 length: 14 amino acids. The CDR3 spells CASIINRSSGELFF. The CDR3 DNA sequence: TGTGCCAGCATTATAAACAGGTCCAGTGGGGAGCTGTTTTTT.

The rearrangement links TRBV12-5 to TRBJ1-4; 7 nucleotides agree with TRBD1. Looked up from germline, CDR1 is LGHNT and CDR2 is FRNRAP. With V trimmed by 3 bases and J by 5 bases, 12 bases remained unmatched. This CDR3 contains 17 residues. This chain's CDR3 is CASGLSFGDSLNEKLFF. The CDR3 DNA is TGTGCTAGTGGTTTAAGCTTCGGGGACAGCCTCAATGAAAAACTGTTTTTT. Looking up the rest from reference TRBV12-5 and TRBJ1-4 gives the full variable domain: DARVTQTPRHKVTEMGQEVTMRCQPILGHNTVFWYRQTMMQGLELLAYFRNRAPLDDSGMPKDRFSAEMPDATLATLKIQPSEPRDSAVYFCASGLSFGDSLNEKLFFGSGTQLSVL.

The CDR3 spells CASSLVIDGEQFF. Written as DNA, the CDR3 is TGTGCCAGCAGCTTAGTAATCGATGGTGAGCAGTTCTTC. This chain links TRBV11-3 with TRBJ2-1; no clear D. Trimming took off 1 base at V and 9 bases at J, with 10 bases between the two ends. The CDR3 length is 13 residues. The germline V gene encodes CDR1 SGHNT and CDR2 YENEEA.

In regard to this clone: Within the sample, other DNA sequences also encode this same CDR3. The chain is built from TRBV6-6 and TRBJ1-2, with 9 bases identical to TRBD1. CDR3 size: 14 residues. CDR1 and CDR2 from the germline V gene are MNHNY and SVGAGI (reference sequence). Trimming took 3 bases from V and 5 from J; bases not matched to a gene: 4. CDR3 sequence reads: CASSYLGQGYGYTF. As DNA, the CDR3 is TGTGCCAGCAGTTATCTCGGACAGGGGTATGGCTACACCTTC.

The rearrangement uses TRBV2 and TRBJ2-1; 9 bases match TRBD2. V trimming: 9 bases; J trimming: 4 bases; junction bases outside the gene matches: 4. This CDR3 is built from 13 residues. Germline V lookup: CDR1 SNHLY, CDR2 FYNNEI. In DNA, the CDR3 is TGTGCCAGTAGCGGGGGACCTTACAATGAGCAGTTCTTC. Its translation: CASSGGPYNEQFF.

The gene calls are TRBV18 and TRBJ1-3; D remains ambiguous. Germline CDR1 is KGHSH and CDR2 is LQKENI. V was shortened by 3 bases and J by 0 bases, with 12 bases between the two germline ends. The CDR3 extends over 16 amino acids. Here the CDR3 reads CASSPKRPDSGNTIYF. In DNA form, the CDR3 reads TGTGCCAGCTCACCTAAGCGACCCGACTCTGGAAACACCATATATTTT.

The chain combines TRBV28 with TRBJ1-1; D gene ambiguous. Trimming took off 4 bases at V and 10 bases at J, with 10 bases between the two ends. In germline, CDR1 is MDHEN, CDR2 SYDVKM. This CDR3 spans 11 amino acids. As DNA, the CDR3 is TGTGCCAGCAGTTCCCCAATTGGAGCTTTCTTT. It codes for CASSSPIGAFF.

This chain uses TRBV6-1 with TRBJ1-2; D uncertain. CDR1 and CDR2 (germline): MNHNS, SASEGT. The V and J ends lost 7 bases and 4 bases respectively, with 16 bases between them. CDR3 length equals 14 residues. DNA for the CDR3: TGTGCCAGCATTAACGGAGTCTCTCCCTATGGCTACACCTTC. As protein: CASINGVSPYGYTF.

V is TRBV5-1 and J is TRBJ2-5; 7 nucleotides agree with TRBD1. Per germline, CDR1 SGHRS and CDR2 YFSETQ. CDR3 length equals 13 residues. Trimming at V came to 3 bases and at J to 2 bases, leaving 1 base not matched to a gene. The DNA of the CDR3 is TGCGCCAGCAGCTGGACAGGACAAGAGACCCAGTACTTC. It encodes CASSWTGQETQYF.

This clone was seen a handful of times. V and J are TRBV4-1 and TRBJ2-7; D perhaps matches TRBD1 (6 bases). Germline CDR1 MGHRA, CDR2 YSYEKL. The V end lost 4 bases, the J end lost 0 bases, and 10 bases lay between the germline ends. The CDR3 loop spans 14 amino acids. CDR3 sequence (DNA): TGCGCCAGCAGCCGGACAGAGAGCTCCTACGAGCAGTACTTC. This gives the protein CASSRTESSYEQYF.

This clone was recorded once. The CDR3 spells CASHFGGSGNTIYF. The CDR3 nucleotides read TGCGCCAGCCATTTCGGGGGGTCTGGAAACACCATATATTTT. The V gene is TRBV5-1, the J gene TRBJ1-3; a possible D gene is TRBD1 (5 bases). CDR3 length: 14 amino acids. V lost 7 bases to trimming and J lost 1 base, with 12 bases between them. CDR1 is SGHRS, CDR2 YFSETQ, per germline.

V usage is TRBV9 and J usage is TRBJ1-1; 7 bases align to TRBD1. Germline V CDR1 and CDR2: SGDLS, YYNGEE. This CDR3 spans 13 amino acids. The V segment lost 0 bases and the J segment 11 bases; nucleotides outside the gene matches: 7. The CDR3 DNA is TGTGCCAGCAGCGTAGCTCAGGGGGGGAAGGCTTTCTTT. Its protein is CASSVAQGGKAFF.

The genes are TRBV7-2 and TRBJ2-1, with TRBD2 matching 13 bases. The CDR3 loop spans 14 amino acids. CDR1 and CDR2 from the germline V gene are SGHTA and FQGNSA. J gave up 10 bases and V 1 base, and 1 base lay outside the gene matches. Here the CDR3 reads CASSLEGLAGEQFF. DNA of the CDR3: TGTGCCAGCAGCTTAGAGGGACTAGCGGGAGAGCAGTTCTTC.

The chain carries TRBV7-6 and TRBJ2-1; 8 bases are a match to TRBD2. This CDR3 has 16 residues. CDR1 and CDR2 (germline): SGHVS, FNYEAQ. V gave up 3 bases and J gave up 0 bases; unmatched junction bases: 4. CDR3 in DNA: TGTGCCAGCAGCTTGACTAGCGTTTTCTCCTACAATGAGCAGTTCTTC. Its protein product is CASSLTSVFSYNEQFF.

This chain uses TRBV19 with TRBJ1-4, with 8 bases lining up with TRBD1. Germline V CDR1 and CDR2: LNHDA, SQIVND (reference sequence). The trim removed 6 bases at V and 4 bases at J, leaving 13 bases unmatched. This CDR3 has 17 amino acids. CDR3 DNA: TGTGCCAGTAGACATCACGGTACAGGGGGGCTTAATGAAAAACTGTTTTTT. This translates into CASRHHGTGGLNEKLFF.

The V call is TRBV7-2, the J call TRBJ2-5, with 11 bases lining up with TRBD2. This CDR3 contains 14 residues. Germline V gene sequence: CDR1 SGHTA, CDR2 FQGNSA. V lost 3 bases and J lost 9; bases outside the gene matches: 6. CDR3 nucleotide sequence: TGTGCCAGCAGCTTTAGCGGGGGGGAGGCGGCCCAGTACTTC. Amino acids: CASSFSGGEAAQYF.

This chain joins TRBV28 and TRBJ2-2; the D gene is possibly TRBD1 (5 bases). Germline CDR1 reads MDHEN; CDR2 reads SYDVKM. V was cut by 7 bases and J by 6 bases, with 9 bases left in between. The CDR3 sequence is 12 residues long. The CDR3 loop reads CASTTTAGELFF. CDR3 DNA sequence: TGTGCCAGCACCACGACAGCCGGGGAGCTGTTTTTT.

V and J are TRBV5-1 and TRBJ2-3; D uncertain. From germline, CDR1 is SGHRS and CDR2 YFSETQ. Trimming removed 4 bases at V and 2 bases at J, with 2 bases between. This CDR3 is built from 11 residues. DNA for the CDR3: TGCGCCAGCAGCCTCACAGATACGCAGTATTTT. Translation: CASSLTDTQYF.

This rearrangement joins TRBV19 to TRBJ1-5; D ambiguous. The CDR3 consists of 15 residues. The ends were cut back, 7 bases at V and 0 bases at J, with 13 bases in the middle. Germline V gene sequence: CDR1 LNHDA, CDR2 SQIVND (reference sequence). For the CDR3, the DNA is TGTGCCAGTAATCCAGGAAGAGATAGCAATCAGCCCCAGCATTTT. As protein: CASNPGRDSNQPQHF.

The V and J genes are TRBV2 and TRBJ2-3; 9 bases line up with TRBD1. The CDR3 loop spans 15 amino acids. Looked up from germline, CDR1 is SNHLY and CDR2 is FYNNEI. J lost 3 bases, V lost 7 bases, and 8 bases had no gene match. CDR3 region: CASNQGTGWTDTQYF. For the CDR3, the DNA is TGTGCCAGCAACCAGGGGACAGGGTGGACAGATACGCAGTATTTT.

This chain links TRBV4-3 with TRBJ1-4; no reliable D call. The ends were cut back, 4 bases at V and 4 bases at J, with 16 bases in the middle. CDR1 is LGHNA, CDR2 YSLEER, per germline. This CDR3 spans 16 amino acids. Here the CDR3 reads CASSPQTSTFNEKLFF. DNA of the CDR3: TGCGCCAGCAGCCCACAAACCAGTACATTTAATGAAAAACTGTTTTTT.